The 3 T cell receptor beta chains reported below all come from one sample, sequenced in a study of cytomegalovirus exposure and HLA in healthy donors. The PCR contained 60 Vbeta and 13 Jbeta primers. Profiling relied on immunoSEQ multiplex PCR, and the TCRdb table lists in-frame clones only, not all of them. The repertoire holds roughly 130,000 clones, with 70% to 85% as singletons. The sequencing input was PBMCs. All receptors derive from a boy younger than 10 in good health and CMV-seronegative.

This sequence joins TRBV2 and TRBJ2-3, with D possibly TRBD2 on 5 matching bases. The CDR3 loop spans 13 amino acids. The germline gives CDR1 SNHLY, CDR2 FYNNEI. The germline V and J ends were trimmed by 6 bases and 8 bases, with 15 bases remaining between them. The CDR3 sequence: CASSRGLAGTQYF. The CDR3 DNA sequence: TGTGCCAGCAGCCGCGGACTGGCGGGTACGCAGTATTTT.

This clone showed up just a few times. This chain uses TRBV4-2 with TRBJ2-1, with no clear D. There are 14 residues in the CDR3. The V gene's germline CDR1 is LGHNA and CDR2 YNFKEQ. Trimming took off 1 base at V and 9 bases at J, with 13 bases between the two ends. This CDR3 is CASSQVSSRVEQFF. The CDR3 nucleotides are TGTGCCAGCAGCCAAGTTTCTAGTCGCGTTGAGCAGTTCTTC.

The gene calls are TRBV9 and TRBJ2-2, with 8 bases that match TRBD2. Germline-derived CDR1 and CDR2 are SGDLS and YYNGEE. Trimming took 0 bases from V and 3 from J; bases not matched to a gene: 10. The CDR3 totals 18 residues. DNA for the CDR3: TGTGCCAGCAGCGTAGAACTTCCGCGGGGGGAGGACACCGGGGAGCTGTTTTTT. This translates into CASSVELPRGEDTGELFF.